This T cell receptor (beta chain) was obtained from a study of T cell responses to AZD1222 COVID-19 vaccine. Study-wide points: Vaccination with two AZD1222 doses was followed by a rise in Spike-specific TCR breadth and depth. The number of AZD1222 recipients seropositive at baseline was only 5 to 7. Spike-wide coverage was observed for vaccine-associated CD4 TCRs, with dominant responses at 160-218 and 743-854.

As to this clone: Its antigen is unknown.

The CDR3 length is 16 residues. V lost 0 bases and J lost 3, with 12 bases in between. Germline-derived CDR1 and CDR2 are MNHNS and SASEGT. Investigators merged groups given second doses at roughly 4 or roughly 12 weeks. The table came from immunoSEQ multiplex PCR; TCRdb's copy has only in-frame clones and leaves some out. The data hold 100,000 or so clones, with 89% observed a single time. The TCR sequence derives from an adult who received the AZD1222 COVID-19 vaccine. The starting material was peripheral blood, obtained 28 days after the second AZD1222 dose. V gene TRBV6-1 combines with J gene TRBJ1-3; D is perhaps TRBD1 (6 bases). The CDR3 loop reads CASSEASRGRGNTIYF. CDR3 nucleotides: TGTGCCAGCAGTGAAGCGTCCAGGGGACGTGGAAACACCATATATTTT.